The TCR beta chain described here comes from a study of cytomegalovirus exposure and HLA in healthy donors. General study findings and limits: It was reported that the classifier diagnosed cytomegalovirus status with high specificity and sensitivity in both the original and validation cohorts. TCR beta V- and J-gene trimming was later associated with a missense DCLRE1C variant.

This clone occurred once. What it recognizes is unknown. Germline V gene sequence: CDR1 SGHVS, CDR2 FNYEAQ. The CDR3 is 16 residues long. J was trimmed by 1 base and V by 5 bases; bases with no gene match: 6. Primers included in the PCR were 60 Vbeta and 13 Jbeta primers. Using immunoSEQ multiplex PCR, the repertoire was profiled, and TCRdb retains in-frame clones only, with some absent. The data hold fewer than 250,000 clones, with over 60% observed a single time. Sequenced: PBMCs. The clonotype comes from a male donor in good health and CMV-seronegative. The chain couples TRBV7-6 to TRBJ2-1; TRBD2 matches at 9 bases. The CDR3 loop reads CASSRGSGRSYNEQFF. In DNA, the CDR3 is TGTGCCAGCAGCCGAGGGAGCGGGAGGTCCTACAATGAGCAGTTCTTC.